These 20 T cell receptor beta chains came from one sample sequenced in a study of T cells in Graves' hyperthyroidism and ophthalmopathy. RNA transcripts provided the source from which TCR beta CDR3 regions were amplified. Researchers ran a first-round RT-PCR on the TCR CDR3 using the HTBI primer set. Via MiXCR, TCRdb re-called the multiplex PCR reads, giving one row per CDR3 protein. The data hold approximately 600,000 distinct CDR3 sequences, with about 20% observed a single time. The sequencing input was blood. These receptors all stem from a young man with Graves' ophthalmopathy.

The table lists this clonotype with a few counts. The chain employs TRBV27 and TRBJ2-2; 9 positions agree with TRBD2. CDR3 length: 14 amino acids. Germline V gene sequence: CDR1 MNHEY, CDR2 SMNVEV (reference sequence). Germline trimming cut 7 bases from V and 7 bases from J; bases unmatched to any gene: 7. The CDR3 DNA reads TGTGCCAGCACAGAGCGGGAGGCTGGCGGGGAGCTGTTTTTT. This encodes CASTEREAGGELFF.

This clonotype was seen ten or more times. The genes are TRBV28 and TRBJ1-1, with TRBD1 as a possible D gene (5 bases). In germline, CDR1 is MDHEN, CDR2 SYDVKM. This CDR3 region has 12 residues. V was trimmed by 3 bases and J by 8 bases, leaving 10 bases between them. CDR3 DNA sequence: TGTGCCAGCAGTTTGGGACTGCGCGAAGCTTTCTTT. Its protein is CASSLGLREAFF.

This clonotype showed up many times. The V and J genes are TRBV28 and TRBJ2-1, with D perhaps matching TRBD2 (6 bases). The germline gives CDR1 MDHEN, CDR2 SYDVKM. The CDR3 loop spans 15 amino acids. Trimming took 2 bases from V and 6 from J, leaving 14 bases between them. The DNA for the CDR3 is TGTGCCAGCAGTTTAGTGTCGGCGGGGTCCAATGAGCAGTTCTTC. Amino acid sequence: CASSLVSAGSNEQFF.

Of note for this clonotype: This sequence may be a read error, since a much larger clone differs from it by one base. The V gene is TRBV11-2, the J gene TRBJ2-5, with 10 bases fitting TRBD1. Germline V lookup: CDR1 SGHAT, CDR2 FQNNGV. The CDR3 spans 15 residues. The CDR3 here is CASSRPGTGAEAQYF. The CDR3 coding sequence is TGTGCCAGCAGCCGTCCCGGGACAGGGGCAGAGGCCCAGTACTTC.

With respect to this clonotype: Given a much more abundant clone one base away, this may be a read error. Given the absence of the conserved phenylalanine or tryptophan at the CDR3 end, a read error is likely. The chain is built from TRBV20-1 and TRBJ2-3; D is uncertain. The V and J ends lost 0 bases and 1 base respectively, with 8 bases between them. CDR3 length: 14 amino acids. Germline CDR1 reads DFQATT; CDR2 reads SNEGSKA (reference sequence). CDR3 sequence: CSARDLRGTDTQYL. The CDR3 DNA follows: TGCAGTGCTAGAGATCTTCGAGGCACAGATACGCAGTATCTT.

This clonotype was observed many times. The chain uses TRBV20-1 and TRBJ2-3; 10 nucleotides agree with TRBD1. Germline loops: CDR1 DFQATT, CDR2 SNEGSKA (reference sequence). The CDR3 consists of 14 residues. V dropped 4 bases and J dropped 1; count of bases not matched to a gene: 2. CDR3 region: CSAMTGGGTDTQYF. The CDR3 coding sequence is TGCAGTGCTATGACAGGGGGCGGCACAGATACGCAGTATTTT.

V and J are TRBV5-1 and TRBJ2-4, with 9 bases lining up with TRBD1. CDR3 length: 16 residues. In germline, CDR1 is SGHRS, CDR2 YFSETQ. J was trimmed by 2 bases and V by 0 bases; bases with no gene match: 3. DNA of the CDR3: TGCGCCAGCAGCTTGGAAGGACAGGGGACCAAAAACATTCAGTACTTC. Its translation: CASSLEGQGTKNIQYF.

The rearrangement joins TRBV29-1 to TRBJ1-2, with 7 bases lining up with TRBD1. V trimming: 6 bases; J trimming: 8 bases; junction bases outside the gene matches: 6. The CDR3 has 11 residues. CDR1 SQVTM and CDR2 ANQGSEA come from the germline V gene. The DNA for the CDR3 is TGCAGCGTCCACACAGGGGAGGGCTACACCTTC. Protein sequence: CSVHTGEGYTF.

The rearrangement joins TRBV6-1 to TRBJ2-1; possibly TRBD1 for D (5 bases). Germline-derived CDR1 and CDR2 are MNHNS and SASEGT. The CDR3 sequence is 13 residues long. Trimming removed 2 bases at V and 6 bases at J, with 8 bases between. CDR3: CASSEQGGNEQFF. The CDR3 coding sequence is TGTGCCAGCAGTGAACAGGGCGGCAATGAGCAGTTCTTC.

This clonotype was detected a few times. The chain uses TRBV7-2 and TRBJ2-1; D is possibly TRBD1 (6 bases). The J call may be faulty, since TRBJ2-7 better matches the DNA end. This CDR3 is built from 15 residues. Germline V gives CDR1 SGHTA, CDR2 FQGNSA. DNA for the CDR3: TGTGCCAGCACCCGTGGGAGAGGGGGTTTGAATGAGCAGTACTTC. This gives the protein CASTRGRGGLNEQYF.

The chain links TRBV4-1 to TRBJ2-5; 12 nucleotides line up with TRBD2. The CDR3 consists of 16 residues. The germline gives CDR1 MGHRA, CDR2 YSYEKL. Unmatched junction bases numbered 7, after V lost 4 bases and J lost 4 bases. CDR3 protein: CASSLGGLAGTETQYF. In DNA, the CDR3 is TGCGCCAGCAGCCTGGGAGGACTAGCGGGAACAGAGACCCAGTACTTC.

This clonotype was counted at least ten times. CDR3 coding DNA: TGCAGTGCGCACAGGGGGCCGAACACTGAAGCTTTCTTT. Translated, it gives CSAHRGPNTEAFF. The V call is TRBV20-1, the J call TRBJ1-1; TRBD1 agrees at 9 bases. V was pared by 6 bases and J by 1 base, with 3 bases of the junction left unmatched. The CDR3 runs to 13 residues. Germline values: CDR1 DFQATT, CDR2 SNEGSKA (reference sequence).

This clonotype was seen more than once but under ten times. The chain links TRBV3-1 to TRBJ1-5, with D hard to call. Trimming pared 1 base from V and 7 bases from J, leaving 23 bases between. Germline V gene lookup returns CDR1 LGHDT and CDR2 YNNKEL (reference sequence). This CDR3 comprises 18 residues. CDR3 sequence reads: CASSQGRGSPSKGQPQHF. Written as DNA, the CDR3 is TGTGCCAGCAGCCAAGGTCGTGGGAGTCCTAGTAAAGGGCAGCCCCAGCATTTT. Based on the CDR3 plus reference TRBV3-1 and TRBJ1-5, the full variable domain is DTAVSQTPKYLVTQMGNDKSIKCEQNLGHDTMYWYKQDSKKFLKIMFSYNNKELIINETVPNRFSPKSPDKAHLNLHINSLELGDSAVYFCASSQGRGSPSKGQPQHFGDGTRLSIL.

The rearrangement links TRBV7-2 to TRBJ1-6; possible D gene TRBD1, 5 bases. The CDR3 runs to 17 residues. Between the trimmed V and J ends, which lost 4 bases and 0 bases, there was a span of 13 bases. CDR1 SGHTA and CDR2 FQGNSA come from the germline V gene. This CDR3 reads CASSSPGGPSYNSPLHF. DNA of the CDR3: TGTGCCAGCAGCTCCCCGGGGGGTCCCTCCTATAATTCACCCCTCCACTTT.

This clonotype has only a few counts. The chain links TRBV20-1 to TRBJ2-7, with 9 nucleotides matching TRBD2. CDR3 length: 14 amino acids. Germline values: CDR1 DFQATT, CDR2 SNEGSKA (reference sequence). With 5 bases clipped from V and 6 bases from J, the junction kept 11 bases outside the gene matches. CDR3 DNA: TGCAGTGCTTCTTCAGCCGCTAGCGGGACCGAGCAGTACTTC. Its translation: CSASSAASGTEQYF.

This chain connects TRBV28 to TRBJ1-3, with TRBD1 as a possible D gene (5 bases). Looked up from germline, CDR1 is MDHEN and CDR2 is SYDVKM. V was pared by 2 bases and J by 8 bases, with 13 bases between. CDR3 length equals 14 residues. This chain's CDR3 is CASSLMQGVDTIYF. The CDR3 DNA reads TGTGCCAGCAGTTTAATGCAGGGTGTAGACACCATATATTTT.

V usage is TRBV9 and J usage is TRBJ2-1; perhaps TRBD2 as D (6 bases). Trimming shortened V by 0 bases and J by 4 bases, and 14 bases separated the two germline ends. The CDR3 consists of 16 residues. Germline V gene data show CDR1 as SGDLS and CDR2 as YYNGEE. CDR3: CASSVGKGRSYNEQFF. In DNA form, the CDR3 reads TGTGCCAGCAGCGTAGGTAAGGGGAGGAGTTACAATGAGCAGTTCTTC.

This clonotype was observed once. This chain uses TRBV5-1 with TRBJ1-3; D is ambiguous. Trimming stripped 7 bases from V and 2 bases from J, with 10 bases between. Germline lookup yields CDR1 SGHRS and CDR2 YFSETQ. The CDR3 loop spans 13 amino acids. The CDR3 DNA sequence: TGCGCCAGCCGAGTCAGTACTGGAAACACCATATATTTT. This translates into CASRVSTGNTIYF.

This clonotype was recorded many times. The chain employs TRBV2 and TRBJ2-5; 14 nucleotides align to TRBD2. Germline CDR1 is SNHLY and CDR2 is FYNNEI. The CDR3 sequence is 18 residues long. The junction had 12 bases not matched to a gene; V was cut back by 5 bases and J by 4 bases. The CDR3 nucleotides read TGTGCCAGCAGTAGGCGACTAGCGGGAGGGCCCGAGTTAGAGACCCAGTACTTC. Translation: CASSRRLAGGPELETQYF.

About this clonotype: Germline and junction disagree at one end, which may indicate a read error. The gene calls are TRBV5-1 and TRBJ1-2; D uncertain. The CDR3 runs to 14 residues. Germline V gives CDR1 SGHRS, CDR2 YFSETQ. The CDR3 sequence: CASSLETANYSYTF. The CDR3 DNA sequence: TGCGCCAGCAGCCTCGAAACGGCGAACTATAGCTACACCTTC.